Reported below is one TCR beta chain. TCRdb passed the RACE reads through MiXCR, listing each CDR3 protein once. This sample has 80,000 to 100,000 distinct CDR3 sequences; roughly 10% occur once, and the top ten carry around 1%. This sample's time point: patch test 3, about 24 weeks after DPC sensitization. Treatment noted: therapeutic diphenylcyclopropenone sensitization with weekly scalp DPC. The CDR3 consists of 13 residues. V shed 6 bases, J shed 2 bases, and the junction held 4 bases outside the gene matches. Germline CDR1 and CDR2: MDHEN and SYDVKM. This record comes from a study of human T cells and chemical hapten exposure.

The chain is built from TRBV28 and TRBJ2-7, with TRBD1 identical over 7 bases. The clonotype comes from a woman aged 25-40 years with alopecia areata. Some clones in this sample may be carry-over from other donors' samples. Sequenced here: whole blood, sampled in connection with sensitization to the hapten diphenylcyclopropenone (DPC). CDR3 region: CASSNGQAYEQYF. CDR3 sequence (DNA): TGTGCCAGCAGCAACGGACAGGCCTACGAGCAGTACTTC.